This T cell receptor beta chain was identified in a study of vaccination and CD4 T cells after COVID-19. The Oncomine TCR Beta short-read assay sequenced DNA from cultured CD4+ T cells. MiXCR, applied by TCRdb to the PCR reads, yields one record per CDR3 protein. The table has 13,000 or so distinct CDR3 sequences, roughly 53% seen once. In regard to this clonotype: The antigen remains undetermined.

Indicated treatment: roughly 10-day PBMC culture with coronavirus spike peptide pools or control peptides (ViraFEST assay). All positive PCR tests were dated between March and December 2020, predating US Alpha, Beta and Delta variants. Trimming removed 1 base at V and 9 bases at J, with 20 bases between. CDR1 and CDR2 (germline): SGHRS, YFSETQ. CDR3 length: 16 residues. Sequencing was performed on CD4+ T cells from blood, cultured in vitro. The receptor's source is a human donor who had recovered from COVID-19. This sequence joins TRBV5-1 and TRBJ2-1; D gene ambiguous. This CDR3 is CASSLRSRYTAVEQFF. The CDR3 nucleotides read TGCGCCAGCAGCTTGCGGTCTAGATATACCGCCGTTGAGCAGTTCTTC.